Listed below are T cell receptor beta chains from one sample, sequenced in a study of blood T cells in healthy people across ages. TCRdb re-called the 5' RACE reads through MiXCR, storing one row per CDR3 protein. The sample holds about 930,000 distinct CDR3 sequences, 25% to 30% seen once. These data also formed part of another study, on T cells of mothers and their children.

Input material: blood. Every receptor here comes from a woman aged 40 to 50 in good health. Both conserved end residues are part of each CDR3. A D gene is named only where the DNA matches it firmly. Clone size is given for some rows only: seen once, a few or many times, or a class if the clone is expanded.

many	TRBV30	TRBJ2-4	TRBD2	CAWSVSRGGKNIQYF	TGTGCCTGGAGTGTATCGCGGGGGGGAAAAAACATTCAGTACTTC
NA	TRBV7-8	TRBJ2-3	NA	CASSVGTTDTQYF	TGTGCCAGCAGCGTAGGAACCACAGATACGCAGTATTTT
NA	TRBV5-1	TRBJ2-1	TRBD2	CASSLPLAGSYNEQLF	TGCGCCAGCAGCTTGCCACTAGCGGGGTCCTACAATGAGCAGCTCTTC
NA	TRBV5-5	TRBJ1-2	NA	CASSWVAGNYGYTF	TGTGCCAGCAGCTGGGTGGCGGGGAACTATGGCTACACCTTC
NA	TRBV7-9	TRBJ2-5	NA	CASSDGGLQETQYF	TGTGCCAGCAGTGATGGAGGGCTCCAAGAGACCCAGTACTTC
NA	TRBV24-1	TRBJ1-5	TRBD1	CATSGAGQGDQPQHF	TGTGCCACCAGTGGTGCCGGACAGGGTGATCAGCCCCAGCATTTT
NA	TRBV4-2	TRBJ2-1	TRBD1	CASSQGGQGSTYNEQFF	TGTGCCAGCAGCCAGGGGGGACAGGGTTCGACCTACAATGAGCAGTTCTTC
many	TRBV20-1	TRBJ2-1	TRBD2	CSARNKRGAPYNEQFF	TGCAGTGCTAGAAACAAGCGGGGGGCACCCTACAATGAGCAGTTCTTC
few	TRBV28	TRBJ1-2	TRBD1	CASSSLDRDLDGYTF	TGTGCCAGCAGTTCCCTCGACAGGGACCTCGATGGCTACACCTTC
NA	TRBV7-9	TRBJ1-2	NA	CASLGISNYGYTF	TGTGCCAGCCTAGGGATCTCGAACTATGGCTACACCTTC
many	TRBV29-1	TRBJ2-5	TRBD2	CSVDGTSGQETQYF	TGCAGCGTTGATGGGACTAGCGGCCAAGAGACCCAGTACTTC
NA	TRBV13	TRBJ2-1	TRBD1	CASSEYKTGGNEQFF	TGTGCCAGCAGCGAATATAAGACAGGGGGCAATGAGCAGTTCTTC
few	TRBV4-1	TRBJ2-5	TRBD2	CASRRYTGGRGETQYF	TGCGCCAGCAGGAGGTATACGGGGGGGCGAGGGGAGACCCAGTACTTC
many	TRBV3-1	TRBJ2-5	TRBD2	CASSQPSGGETQYF	TGTGCCAGCAGCCAACCTAGCGGGGGGGAGACCCAGTACTTC
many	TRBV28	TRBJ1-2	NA	CASSLSNAGNGYTF	TGTGCCAGCAGTTTATCTAATGCAGGGAATGGCTACACCTTC
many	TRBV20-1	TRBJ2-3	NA	CSARSRRRAGADTQYF	TGCAGTGCCCGCTCCAGGCGGAGGGCCGGTGCAGATACGCAGTATTTT
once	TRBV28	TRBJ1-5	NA	CASSLWQGTYDQPQHF	TGTGCCAGCAGTTTATGGCAGGGGACGTACGATCAGCCCCAGCATTTT
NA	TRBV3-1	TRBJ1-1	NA	CASSYHGQEAFF	TGTGCCAGCAGTTACCATGGGCAGGAAGCTTTCTTT
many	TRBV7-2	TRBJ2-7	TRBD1	CASSYTGTERYEQYF	TGTGCCAGCAGCTACACCGGGACAGAGCGCTACGAGCAGTACTTC
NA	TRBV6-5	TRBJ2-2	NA	CASRTWGTTGELFF	TGTGCCAGCAGGACTTGGGGGACAACCGGGGAGCTGTTTTTT
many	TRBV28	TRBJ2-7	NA	CASSFPRGYTYEQYF	TGTGCCAGCAGTTTCCCAAGGGGGTACACCTACGAGCAGTACTTC
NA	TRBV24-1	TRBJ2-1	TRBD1	CATSAPAQTGKFF	TGTGCCACCAGTGCCCCAGCCCAGACAGGGAAGTTCTTC
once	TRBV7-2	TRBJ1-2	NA	CASSQPDTGNYGYTF	TGTGCCAGCAGCCAGCCGGACACCGGTAACTATGGCTACACCTTC
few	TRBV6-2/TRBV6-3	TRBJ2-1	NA	CATQDSQKGQFF	TGTGCCACTCAGGACTCCCAGAAGGGGCAGTTCTTC